This is a list of T cell receptor beta chains from one sample in a study of blood T cell repertoires in COVID-19. Clones were sequenced by immunoSEQ multiplex PCR, and TCRdb holds only the in-frame ones, with some missing. The table shows about 73,000 clones, with 82% occurring only once. Sequences were obtained from peripheral blood. All receptors derive from a woman aged 60-75 years with acute or convalescent COVID-19. CDR3s include the opening cysteine and the closing phenylalanine or tryptophan. D genes are given only for firm matches. Rows may omit the clone size; those that give it use once, few, many or a size class.

clone size: NA
D gene: TRBD2
J gene: TRBJ2-7
V gene: TRBV4-2
CDR3 protein: CASSLLAGQNYEQYF
CDR3 DNA: TGTGCCAGCAGCCTCTTAGCGGGCCAGAACTACGAGCAGTACTTC

clone size: NA
D gene: NA
J gene: TRBJ1-1
V gene: TRBV18
CDR3 protein: CASSPGAGANTEAFF
CDR3 DNA: TGTGCCAGCTCACCGGGGGCAGGGGCGAACACTGAAGCTTTCTTT

clone size: NA
D gene: TRBD1
J gene: TRBJ1-1
V gene: TRBV10-3
CDR3 protein: CAISERQGAEGTEAFF
CDR3 DNA: TGTGCCATCAGCGAGAGACAGGGCGCAGAGGGGACTGAAGCTTTCTTT

clone size: NA
D gene: NA
J gene: TRBJ2-7
V gene: TRBV6-6
CDR3 protein: CASNKQGNSYEQYF
CDR3 DNA: TGTGCCAGCAATAAACAGGGTAACTCCTACGAGCAGTACTTC

clone size: NA
D gene: NA
J gene: TRBJ1-2
V gene: TRBV30
CDR3 protein: CAWSPQGNYGYTF
CDR3 DNA: TGTGCCTGGAGTCCCCAGGGGAACTATGGCTACACCTTC

clone size: few
D gene: TRBD2
J gene: TRBJ2-5
V gene: TRBV2
CDR3 protein: CASSEEAGGGAVETQYF
CDR3 DNA: TGTGCCAGCAGTGAGGAGGCGGGCGGGGGGGCTGTAGAGACCCAGTACTTC

clone size: NA
D gene: NA
J gene: TRBJ2-1
V gene: TRBV20-1
CDR3 protein: CSASISPVEQFF
CDR3 DNA: TGCAGTGCTAGTATTAGTCCTGTTGAGCAGTTCTTC

clone size: NA
D gene: TRBD1
J gene: TRBJ1-4
V gene: TRBV6-6
CDR3 protein: CASSWTGRGEKLFF
CDR3 DNA: TGTGCCAGCAGTTGGACAGGGAGGGGTGAAAAACTGTTTTTT

clone size: few
D gene: TRBD2
J gene: TRBJ2-1
V gene: TRBV7-3
CDR3 protein: CASSPRGVGGLYNEQFF
CDR3 DNA: TGTGCCAGCAGCCCACGAGGGGTGGGAGGGCTCTACAATGAGCAGTTCTTC

clone size: NA
D gene: NA
J gene: TRBJ1-6
V gene: TRBV7-8
CDR3 protein: CASSLPLTGNRGNSPLHF
CDR3 DNA: TGTGCCAGCAGCTTACCTCTAACAGGGAATCGCGGTAATTCACCCCTCCACTTT

clone size: NA
D gene: NA
J gene: TRBJ2-2
V gene: TRBV9
CDR3 protein: CASRYGNTGELFF
CDR3 DNA: TGTGCCAGCAGGTACGGGAACACCGGGGAGCTGTTTTTT

clone size: NA
D gene: NA
J gene: TRBJ1-1
V gene: TRBV18
CDR3 protein: CASSPPGQEAFF
CDR3 DNA: TGTGCCAGCTCACCACCTGGCCAGGAAGCTTTCTTT

clone size: NA
D gene: NA
J gene: TRBJ2-1
V gene: TRBV30
CDR3 protein: CAWSAGFFDEQFF
CDR3 DNA: TGTGCCTGGAGTGCAGGTTTTTTCGATGAGCAGTTCTTC

clone size: once
D gene: NA
J gene: TRBJ2-4
V gene: TRBV7-2
CDR3 protein: CASSLQGAKNIQYF
CDR3 DNA: TGTGCCAGCAGCTTACAGGGAGCCAAAAACATTCAGTACTTC

clone size: NA
D gene: NA
J gene: TRBJ2-2
V gene: TRBV6-5
CDR3 protein: CASSYSSGNTGELFF
CDR3 DNA: TGTGCCAGCAGTTACTCGTCAGGGAACACCGGGGAGCTGTTTTTT

clone size: NA
D gene: TRBD2
J gene: TRBJ2-1
V gene: TRBV4-2
CDR3 protein: CASSSPASGSSYEQFF
CDR3 DNA: TGTGCCAGCAGCTCCCCGGCTAGCGGGAGTAGTTATGAGCAGTTCTTC

clone size: few
D gene: TRBD1
J gene: TRBJ1-1
V gene: TRBV2
CDR3 protein: CASRTGTVFTEAFF
CDR3 DNA: TGTGCCAGCAGGACCGGGACAGTGTTCACTGAAGCTTTCTTT

clone size: NA
D gene: TRBD2
J gene: TRBJ2-1
V gene: TRBV6-1
CDR3 protein: CASSEGLAGAEEQFF
CDR3 DNA: TGTGCCAGCAGTGAGGGACTAGCGGGAGCAGAGGAGCAGTTCTTC